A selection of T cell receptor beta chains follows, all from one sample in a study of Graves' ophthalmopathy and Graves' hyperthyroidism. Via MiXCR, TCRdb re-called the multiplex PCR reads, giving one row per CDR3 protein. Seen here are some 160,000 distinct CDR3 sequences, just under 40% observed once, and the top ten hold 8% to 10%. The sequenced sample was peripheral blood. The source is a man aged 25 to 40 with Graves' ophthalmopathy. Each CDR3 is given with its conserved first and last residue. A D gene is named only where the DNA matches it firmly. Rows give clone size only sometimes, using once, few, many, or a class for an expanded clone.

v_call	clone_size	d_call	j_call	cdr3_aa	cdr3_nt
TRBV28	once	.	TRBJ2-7	CASSISGPTYEQYF	TGTGCCAGCAGTATTTCGGGTCCGACCTACGAGCAGTACTTC
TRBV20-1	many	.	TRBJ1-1	CSARDSAEAEAFF	TGCAGTGCTAGAGACAGCGCCGAGGCAGAAGCTTTCTTT
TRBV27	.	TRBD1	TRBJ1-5	CASSLDRGLQPQHF	TGTGCCAGCAGTCTCGACAGGGGACTACAGCCCCAGCATTTT
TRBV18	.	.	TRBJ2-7	CASSPGTQYEQYF	TGTGCCAGCTCACCAGGGACACAATACGAGCAGTACTTC
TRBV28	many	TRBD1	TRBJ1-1	CASIETGANTEAFF	TGTGCCAGCATAGAGACAGGGGCGAACACTGAAGCTTTCTTT
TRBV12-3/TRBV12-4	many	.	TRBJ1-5	CASTPRGGNQPQHF	TGTGCCAGCACCCCACGGGGGGGAAATCAGCCCCAGCATTTT
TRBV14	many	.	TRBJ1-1	CASSQEGVSTEAFF	TGTGCCAGCAGCCAAGAAGGGGTTTCCACTGAAGCTTTCTTT
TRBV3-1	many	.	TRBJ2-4	CASSHSGGGRNIQYF	TGTGCCAGCAGCCATTCGGGGGGCGGGCGAAACATTCAGTACTTC
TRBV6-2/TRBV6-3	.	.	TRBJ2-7	CASSYMEGEQYF	TGTGCCAGCAGTTACATGGAGGGCGAGCAGTACTTC
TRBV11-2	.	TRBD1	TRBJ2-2	CASSRGQGWNTGELFF	TGTGCCAGCAGCCGGGGACAGGGGTGGAACACCGGGGAGCTGTTTTTT
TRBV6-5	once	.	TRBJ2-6	CASSYSKMVSGANVLTF	TGTGCCAGCAGTTACTCGAAAATGGTCTCTGGGGCCAACGTCCTGACTTTC
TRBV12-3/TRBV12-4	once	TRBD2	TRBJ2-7	CASSFSGGSGEQYF	TGTGCCAGCAGTTTTAGCGGGGGAAGCGGCGAGCAGTACTTC
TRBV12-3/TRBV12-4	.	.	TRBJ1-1	CASRPQQVKGTEAFF	TGTGCCAGCAGGCCACAACAGGTTAAGGGGACTGAAGCTTTCTTT
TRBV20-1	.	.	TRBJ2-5	CSARQGGRETQYF	TGCAGTGCTAGACAGGGAGGCAGGGAGACCCAGTACTTC
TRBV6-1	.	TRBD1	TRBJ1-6	CASSVQGADNSPLHF	TGTGCCAGCAGCGTCCAGGGGGCAGATAATTCACCCCTCCACTTT
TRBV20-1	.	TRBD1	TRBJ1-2	CSASWTGRGGYGYTF	TGCAGTGCTAGTTGGACAGGGAGGGGGGGCTATGGCTACACCTTC
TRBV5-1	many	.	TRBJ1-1	CASSFEGTTEAFF	TGCGCCAGCAGCTTCGAGGGTACCACTGAAGCTTTCTTT